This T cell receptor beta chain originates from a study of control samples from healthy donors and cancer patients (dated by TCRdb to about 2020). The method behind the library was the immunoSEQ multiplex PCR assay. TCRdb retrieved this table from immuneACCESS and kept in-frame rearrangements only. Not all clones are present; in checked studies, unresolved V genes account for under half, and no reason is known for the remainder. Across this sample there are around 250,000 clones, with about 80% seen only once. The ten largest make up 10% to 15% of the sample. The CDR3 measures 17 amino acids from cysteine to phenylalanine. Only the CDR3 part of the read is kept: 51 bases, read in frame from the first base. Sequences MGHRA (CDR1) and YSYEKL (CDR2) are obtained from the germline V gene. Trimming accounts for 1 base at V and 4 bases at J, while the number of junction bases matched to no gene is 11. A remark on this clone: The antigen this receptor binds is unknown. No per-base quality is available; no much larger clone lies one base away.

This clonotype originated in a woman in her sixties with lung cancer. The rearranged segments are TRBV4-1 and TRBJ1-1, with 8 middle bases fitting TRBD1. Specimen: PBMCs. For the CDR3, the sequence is CASSQGPTGAMSTEAFF. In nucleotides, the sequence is TGCGCCAGCAGCCAAGGACCGACAGGGGCTATGAGCACTGAAGCTTTCTTT.